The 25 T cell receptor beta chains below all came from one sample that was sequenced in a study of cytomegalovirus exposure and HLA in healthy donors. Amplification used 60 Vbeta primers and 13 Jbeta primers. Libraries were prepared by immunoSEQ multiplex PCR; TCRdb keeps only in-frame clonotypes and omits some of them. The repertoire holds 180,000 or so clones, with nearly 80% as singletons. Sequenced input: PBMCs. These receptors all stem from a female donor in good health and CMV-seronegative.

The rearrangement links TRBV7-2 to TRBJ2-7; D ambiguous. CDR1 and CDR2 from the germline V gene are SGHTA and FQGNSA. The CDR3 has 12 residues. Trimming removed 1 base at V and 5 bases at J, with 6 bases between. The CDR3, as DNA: TGTGCCAGCAGCTTAGTACCGGACGAGCAGTACTTC. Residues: CASSLVPDEQYF. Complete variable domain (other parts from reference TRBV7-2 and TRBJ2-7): GAGVSQSPSNKVTEKGKDVELRCDPISGHTALYWYRQSLGQGLEFLIYFQGNSAPDKSGLPSDRFSAERTGGSVSTLTIQRTQQEDSAVYLCASSLVPDEQYFGPGTRLTVT.

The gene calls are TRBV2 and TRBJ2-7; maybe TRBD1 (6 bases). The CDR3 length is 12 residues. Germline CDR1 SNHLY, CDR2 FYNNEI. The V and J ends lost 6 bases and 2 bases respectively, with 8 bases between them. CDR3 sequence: CASRQGPYEQYF. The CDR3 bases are TGTGCCAGCAGACAGGGACCCTACGAGCAGTACTTC.

CDR3 amino acids: CASSYTDRGLSYEQYF. The CDR3 DNA reads TGTGCCAGCAGTTACACAGACAGGGGCCTCTCCTACGAGCAGTACTTC. V is TRBV6-6 and J is TRBJ2-7, with 8 nucleotides matching TRBD1. CDR1 is MNHNY, CDR2 SVGAGI, per germline (reference sequence). Trimming took 2 bases from V and 0 from J; bases not matched to a gene: 6. The CDR3 runs to 16 residues.

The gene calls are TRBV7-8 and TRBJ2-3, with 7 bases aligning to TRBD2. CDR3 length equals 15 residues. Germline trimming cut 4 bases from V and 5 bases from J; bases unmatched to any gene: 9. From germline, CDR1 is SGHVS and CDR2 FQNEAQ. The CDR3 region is CASSSSWTSEDTQYF. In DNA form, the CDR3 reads TGTGCCAGCAGCTCCTCCTGGACTAGTGAAGATACGCAGTATTTT.

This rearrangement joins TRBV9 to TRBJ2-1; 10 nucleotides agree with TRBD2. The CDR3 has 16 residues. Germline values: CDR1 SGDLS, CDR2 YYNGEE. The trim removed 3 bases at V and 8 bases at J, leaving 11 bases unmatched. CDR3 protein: CASSGRSGRALYEQFF. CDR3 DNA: TGTGCCAGCAGCGGCCGGAGCGGGAGGGCCCTCTATGAGCAGTTCTTC.

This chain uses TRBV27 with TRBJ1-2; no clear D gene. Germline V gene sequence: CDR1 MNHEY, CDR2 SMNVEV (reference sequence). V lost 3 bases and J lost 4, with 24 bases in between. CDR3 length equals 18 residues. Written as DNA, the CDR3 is TGTGCCAGCAGTTTTACTACCGGGGTCCCGCGCGGTGGCTATGGCTACACCTTC. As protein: CASSFTTGVPRGGYGYTF.

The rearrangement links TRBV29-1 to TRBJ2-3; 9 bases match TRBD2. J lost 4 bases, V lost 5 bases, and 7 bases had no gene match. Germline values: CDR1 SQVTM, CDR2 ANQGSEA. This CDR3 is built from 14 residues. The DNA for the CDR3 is TGCAGCGTTCTGACTAGCGGTGTTCCAGATACGCAGTATTTT. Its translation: CSVLTSGVPDTQYF.

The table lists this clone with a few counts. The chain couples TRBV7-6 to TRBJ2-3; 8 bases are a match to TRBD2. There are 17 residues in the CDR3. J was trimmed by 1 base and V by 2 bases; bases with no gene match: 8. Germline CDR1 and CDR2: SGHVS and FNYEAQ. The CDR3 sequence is CASSLWGAGGRTDTQYF. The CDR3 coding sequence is TGTGCCAGCAGCTTATGGGGGGCGGGGGGCCGCACAGATACGCAGTATTTT.

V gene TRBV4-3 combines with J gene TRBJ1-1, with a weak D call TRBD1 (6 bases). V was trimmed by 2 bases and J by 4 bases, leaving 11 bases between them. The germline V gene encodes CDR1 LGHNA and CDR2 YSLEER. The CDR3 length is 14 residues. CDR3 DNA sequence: TGCGCCAGCAGCCAAACAGGGCATGGCACTGAAGCTTTCTTT. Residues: CASSQTGHGTEAFF.

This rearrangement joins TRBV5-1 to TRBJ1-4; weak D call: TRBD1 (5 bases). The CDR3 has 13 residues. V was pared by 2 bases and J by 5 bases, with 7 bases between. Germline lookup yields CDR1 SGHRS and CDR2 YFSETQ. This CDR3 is CASSFGGNEKLFF. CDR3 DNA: TGCGCCAGCAGCTTCGGGGGAAATGAAAAACTGTTTTTT.

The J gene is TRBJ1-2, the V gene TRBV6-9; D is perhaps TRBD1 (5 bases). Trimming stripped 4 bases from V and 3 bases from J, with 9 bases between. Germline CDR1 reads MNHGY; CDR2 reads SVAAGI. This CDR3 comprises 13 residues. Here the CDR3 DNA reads TGTGCCAGCAGTTTTTTAGGGGACTATGGCTACACCTTC. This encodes CASSFLGDYGYTF.

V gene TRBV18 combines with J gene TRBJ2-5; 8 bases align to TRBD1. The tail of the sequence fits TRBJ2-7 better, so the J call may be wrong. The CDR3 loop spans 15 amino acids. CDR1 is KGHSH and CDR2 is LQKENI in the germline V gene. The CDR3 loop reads CASSSGQGTTYEQYF. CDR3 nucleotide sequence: TGTGCCAGCTCATCCGGACAGGGCACAACCTACGAGCAGTACTTC.

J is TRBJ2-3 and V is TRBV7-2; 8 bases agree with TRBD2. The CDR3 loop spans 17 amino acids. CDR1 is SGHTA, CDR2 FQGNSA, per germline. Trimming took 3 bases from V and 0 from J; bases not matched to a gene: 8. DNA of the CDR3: TGTGCCAGCAGCTTGGTTAGCGGGGCCTCTAGCACAGATACGCAGTATTTT. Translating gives CASSLVSGASSTDTQYF.

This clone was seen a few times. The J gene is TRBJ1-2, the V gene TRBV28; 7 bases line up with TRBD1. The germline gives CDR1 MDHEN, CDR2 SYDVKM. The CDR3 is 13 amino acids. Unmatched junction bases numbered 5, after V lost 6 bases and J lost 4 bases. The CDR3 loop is CASRKGQVYGYTF. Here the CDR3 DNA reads TGTGCCAGCAGAAAAGGACAGGTCTATGGCTACACCTTC.

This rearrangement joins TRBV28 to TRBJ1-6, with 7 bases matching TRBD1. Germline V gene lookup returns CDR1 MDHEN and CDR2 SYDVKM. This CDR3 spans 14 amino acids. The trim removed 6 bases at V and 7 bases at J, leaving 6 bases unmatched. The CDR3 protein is CASSDRARNSPLHF. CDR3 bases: TGTGCCAGCAGCGACAGGGCTCGAAATTCACCCCTCCACTTT. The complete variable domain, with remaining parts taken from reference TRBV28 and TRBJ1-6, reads DVKVTQSSRYLVKRTGEKVFLECVQDMDHENMFWYRQDPGLGLRLIYFSYDVKMKEKGDIPEGYSVSREKKERFSLILESASTNQTSMYLCASSDRARNSPLHFGNGTRLTVT.

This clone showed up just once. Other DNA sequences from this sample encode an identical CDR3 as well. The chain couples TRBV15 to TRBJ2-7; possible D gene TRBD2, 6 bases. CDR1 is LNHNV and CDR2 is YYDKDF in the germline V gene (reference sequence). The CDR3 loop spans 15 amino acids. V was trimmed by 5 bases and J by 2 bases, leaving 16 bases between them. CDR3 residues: CATSSGLFSPYEQYF. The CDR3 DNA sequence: TGTGCCACCAGCTCAGGACTATTCTCGCCCTACGAGCAGTACTTC.

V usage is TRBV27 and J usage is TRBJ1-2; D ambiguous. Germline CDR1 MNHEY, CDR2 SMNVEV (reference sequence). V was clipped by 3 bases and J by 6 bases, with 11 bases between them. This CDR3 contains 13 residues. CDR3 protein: CASSFTVSNGYTF. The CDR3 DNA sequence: TGTGCCAGCAGTTTCACAGTTTCTAATGGCTACACCTTC.

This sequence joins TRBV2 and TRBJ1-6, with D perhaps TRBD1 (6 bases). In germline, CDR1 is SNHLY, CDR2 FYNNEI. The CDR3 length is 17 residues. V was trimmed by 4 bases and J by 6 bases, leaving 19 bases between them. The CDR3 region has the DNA TGTGCCAGCAGTGTGACAGGCCGTAATGGGGGTAATTCACCCCTCCACTTT. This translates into CASSVTGRNGGNSPLHF.

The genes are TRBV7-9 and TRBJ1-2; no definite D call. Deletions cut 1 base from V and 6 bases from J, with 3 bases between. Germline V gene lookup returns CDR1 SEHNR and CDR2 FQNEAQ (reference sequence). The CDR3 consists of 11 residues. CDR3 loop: CASSLGDGYTF. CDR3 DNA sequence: TGTGCCAGCAGCTTAGGAGATGGCTACACCTTC. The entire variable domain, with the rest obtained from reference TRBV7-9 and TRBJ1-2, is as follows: DTGVSQNPRHKITKRGQNVTFRCDPISEHNRLYWYRQTLGQGPEFLTYFQNEAQLEKSRLLSDRFSAERPKGSFSTLEIQRTEQGDSAMYLCASSLGDGYTFGSGTRLTVV.

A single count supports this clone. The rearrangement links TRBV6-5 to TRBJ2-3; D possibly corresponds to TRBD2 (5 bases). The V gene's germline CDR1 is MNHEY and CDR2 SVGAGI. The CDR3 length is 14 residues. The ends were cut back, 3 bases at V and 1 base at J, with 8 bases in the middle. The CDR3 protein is CASSYLRGTDTQYF. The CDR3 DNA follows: TGTGCCAGCAGTTATTTGCGGGGCACAGATACGCAGTATTTT.

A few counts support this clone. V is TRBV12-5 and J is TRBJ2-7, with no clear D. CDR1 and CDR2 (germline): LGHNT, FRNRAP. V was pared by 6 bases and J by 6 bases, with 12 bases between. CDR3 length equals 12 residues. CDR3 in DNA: TGTGCTAGTGGCCTAAGTGTTGGCGAGCAGTACTTC. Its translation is CASGLSVGEQYF.

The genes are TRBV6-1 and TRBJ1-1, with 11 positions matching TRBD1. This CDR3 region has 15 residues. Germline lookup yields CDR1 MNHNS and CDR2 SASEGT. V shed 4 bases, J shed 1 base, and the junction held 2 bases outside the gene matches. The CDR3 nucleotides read TGTGCCAGCAGTGCGGACAGGGGGCGGAACACTGAAGCTTTCTTT. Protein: CASSADRGRNTEAFF.

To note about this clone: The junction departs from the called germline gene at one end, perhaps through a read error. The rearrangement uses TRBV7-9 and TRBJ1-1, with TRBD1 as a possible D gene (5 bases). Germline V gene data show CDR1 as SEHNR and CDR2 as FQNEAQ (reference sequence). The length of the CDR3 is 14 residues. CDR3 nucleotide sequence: TGTTCCAGCAGCTCCTCAGGGTCGGAAACTGAAGCTTTCTTT. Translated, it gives CSSSSSGSETEAFF.

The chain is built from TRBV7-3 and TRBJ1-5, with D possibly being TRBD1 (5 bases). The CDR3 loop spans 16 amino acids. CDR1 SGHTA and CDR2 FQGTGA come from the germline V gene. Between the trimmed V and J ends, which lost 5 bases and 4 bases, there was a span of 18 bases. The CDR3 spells CASSTPGTLRNQPQHF. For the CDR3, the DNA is TGTGCCAGCAGCACCCCCGGGACTCTAAGGAATCAGCCCCAGCATTTT.

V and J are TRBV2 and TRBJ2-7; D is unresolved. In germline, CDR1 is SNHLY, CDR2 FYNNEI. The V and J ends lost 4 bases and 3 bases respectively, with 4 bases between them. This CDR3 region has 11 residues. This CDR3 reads CASSALYEQYF. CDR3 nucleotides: TGTGCCAGCAGTGCCCTCTACGAGCAGTACTTC.